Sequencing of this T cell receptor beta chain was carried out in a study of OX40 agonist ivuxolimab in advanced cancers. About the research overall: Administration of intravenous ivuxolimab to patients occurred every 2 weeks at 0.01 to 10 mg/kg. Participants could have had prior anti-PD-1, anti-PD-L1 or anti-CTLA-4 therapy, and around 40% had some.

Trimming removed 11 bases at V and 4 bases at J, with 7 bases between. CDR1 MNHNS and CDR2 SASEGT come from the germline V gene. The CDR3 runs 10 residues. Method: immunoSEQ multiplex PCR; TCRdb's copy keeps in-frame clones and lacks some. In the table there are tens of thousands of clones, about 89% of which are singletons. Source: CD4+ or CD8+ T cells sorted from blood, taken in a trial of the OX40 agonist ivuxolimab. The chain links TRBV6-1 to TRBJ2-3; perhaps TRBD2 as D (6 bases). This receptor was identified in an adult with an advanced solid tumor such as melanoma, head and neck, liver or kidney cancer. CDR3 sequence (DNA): TGTGCCGCGGGGCCAGATACGCAGTATTTT. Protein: CAAGPDTQYF.